The sequence of this TCR beta chain was determined in a study of blood T cells in healthy people across ages. The total RNA that was extracted per sample amounted to at least 5 micrograms. To note about this clonotype: Its antigen is not known.

PCR was performed a second time for about 6 to 12 cycles using a sample-barcoded 5' primer and a J-beta primer mix. TCRdb re-analysed the 5' RACE reads in MiXCR, keeping a single row per CDR3 protein. The sample carries around 700,000 distinct CDR3 sequences, approximately 25% recorded once. CDR1 is SGHAT, CDR2 FQNNGV, per germline. This CDR3 is built from 16 residues. V was pared by 0 bases and J by 3 bases, with 3 bases of the junction left unmatched. Study-wide points: A strong correlation was found between TCR beta diversity and the percentage of naive T cells. CMV infection status of these donors was not known.

The same specimen was also included in a second study, on T cells of mothers and their children. That work states: It was related mother-child pairs that showed slightly higher overlap than unrelated pairs, without reaching significance.

The sequence was obtained from a boy aged 5 to 17 in good health. The genes are TRBV11-2 and TRBJ2-4, with TRBD1 identical over 9 bases. The source material was blood. CDR3 in amino acids: CASSLDGTGFKNIQYF. The CDR3 bases are TGTGCCAGCAGCTTAGACGGGACAGGGTTCAAAAACATTCAGTACTTC.